Listed below are T cell receptor beta chains from one sample, sequenced in a study of cytomegalovirus exposure and HLA in healthy donors. TCRdb's table, derived via immunoSEQ multiplex PCR, lists solely in-frame clones and lacks some. The sample has roughly 150,000 clones; roughly 74% are singletons. Sequenced material: PBMCs. These receptors were collected from a young man in good health and CMV-seropositive. Each CDR3 is given without its conserved first and last residue.

v_gene,j_gene,CDR3aa
TRBV11-2,TRBJ1-2,ASSLGPKQVYGYT
TRBV11-2,TRBJ1-1,ASSPSPPTEAF
TRBV19,TRBJ2-2,ASTKQGAGGLDTGELF
TRBV11-3,TRBJ2-3,ASSPTRRTDTQY
TRBV7-3,TRBJ2-1,ASSLTSLANNEQF
TRBV7-2,TRBJ2-3,ATSPRSSTDTQY
TRBV27,TRBJ1-2,ASSPILGTDTYGYT
TRBV27,TRBJ1-1,ASLALGAGDDEAF
TRBV6-1,TRBJ1-2,ASSRDRVPMVGYT
TRBV2,TRBJ2-7,ASSGGEVYEQY
TRBV19,TRBJ2-7,ASRTSGSSGEQY
TRBV9,TRBJ2-5,ASSGLTGLAVETQY
TRBV7-3,TRBJ1-2,ASSLTPRGGYT
TRBV30,TRBJ2-3,AWSVARTSTDTQY
TRBV18,TRBJ2-3,ASSPSSGRSADTQY
TRBV6-1,TRBJ1-1,ASSESQGTNTEAF